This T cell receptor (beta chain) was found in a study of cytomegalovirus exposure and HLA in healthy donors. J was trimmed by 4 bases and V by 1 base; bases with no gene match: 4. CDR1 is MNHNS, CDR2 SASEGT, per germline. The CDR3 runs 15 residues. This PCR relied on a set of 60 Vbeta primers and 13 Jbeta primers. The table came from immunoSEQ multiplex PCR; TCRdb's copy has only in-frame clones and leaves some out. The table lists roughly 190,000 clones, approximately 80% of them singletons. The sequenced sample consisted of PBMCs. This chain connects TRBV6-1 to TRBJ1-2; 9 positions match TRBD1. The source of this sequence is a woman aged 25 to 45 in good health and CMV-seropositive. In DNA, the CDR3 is TGTGCCAGCAGTGAAGAAGGACAGGGGTTCTATGGCTACACCTTC. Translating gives CASSEEGQGFYGYTF.